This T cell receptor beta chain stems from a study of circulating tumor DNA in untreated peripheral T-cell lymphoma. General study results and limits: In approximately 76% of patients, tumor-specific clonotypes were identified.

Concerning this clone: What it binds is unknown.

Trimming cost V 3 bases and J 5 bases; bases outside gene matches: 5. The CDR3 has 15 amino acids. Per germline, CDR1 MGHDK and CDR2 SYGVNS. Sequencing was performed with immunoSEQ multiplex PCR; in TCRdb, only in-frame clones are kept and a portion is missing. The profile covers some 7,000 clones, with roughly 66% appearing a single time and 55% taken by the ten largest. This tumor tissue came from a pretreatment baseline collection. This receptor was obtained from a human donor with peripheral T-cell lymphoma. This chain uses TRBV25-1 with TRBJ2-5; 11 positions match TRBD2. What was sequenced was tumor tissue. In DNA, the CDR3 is TGTGCCAGCAGTGACGGACTAGCGGGTGGTGAGACCCAGTACTTC. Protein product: CASSDGLAGGETQYF.